Sequencing of this T cell receptor (beta chain) was carried out in a study of cytomegalovirus exposure and HLA in healthy donors. Study-level points and caveats: TCR beta sequences reportedly predicted most subjects' HLA-A and HLA-B alleles accurately.

The primer mix had 60 Vbeta and 13 Jbeta primers. Only in-frame clones appear in the TCRdb table, and some are missing; sequencing was by immunoSEQ multiplex PCR. The sample yields fewer than 200,000 clones, approximately 81% seen once. CDR1 is MNHEY and CDR2 is SMNVEV in the germline V gene (reference sequence). Trimming removed 8 bases at V and 8 bases at J, with 10 bases between. The CDR3 runs 11 residues. Details on this clone: Its antigen remains unidentified.

This chain connects TRBV27 to TRBJ2-1, with no clear D. Sequencing was done on a sample of PBMCs. The source is a woman aged 25 to 39 in good health and CMV-seropositive. The CDR3 DNA sequence: TGTGCCAGCTTCCGGAGAGATGAGCAGTTCTTC. Translated, it gives CASFRRDEQFF.